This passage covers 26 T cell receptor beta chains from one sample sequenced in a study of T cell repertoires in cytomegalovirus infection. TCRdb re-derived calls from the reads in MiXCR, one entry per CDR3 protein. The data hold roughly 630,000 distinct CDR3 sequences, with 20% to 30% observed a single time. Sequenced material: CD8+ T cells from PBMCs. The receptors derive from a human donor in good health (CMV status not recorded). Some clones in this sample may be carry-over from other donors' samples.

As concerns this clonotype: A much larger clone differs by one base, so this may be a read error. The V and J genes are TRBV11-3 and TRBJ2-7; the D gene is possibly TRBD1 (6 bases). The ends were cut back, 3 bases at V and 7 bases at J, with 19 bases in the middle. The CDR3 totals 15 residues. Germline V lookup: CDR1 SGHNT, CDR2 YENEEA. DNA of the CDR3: TGTGCCAGCAGCTTCTTGACAGGACCATCCCCTGAGCAGTACTTC. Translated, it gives CASSFLTGPSPEQYF.

The CDR3 reads CSVETGRGQAEKLFF. CDR3 DNA sequence: TGCAGCGTTGAGACGGGAAGGGGGCAGGCTGAAAAACTGTTTTTT. The rearrangement uses TRBV29-1 and TRBJ1-4, with 7 bases matching TRBD1. This CDR3 region has 15 residues. V was pared by 3 bases and J by 7 bases, with 11 bases of the junction left unmatched. Germline V gene lookup returns CDR1 SQVTM and CDR2 ANQGSEA. Looking up the rest from reference TRBV29-1 and TRBJ1-4 gives the full variable domain: SAVISQKPSRDICQRGTSLTIQCQVDSQVTMMFWYRQQPGQSLTLIATANQGSEATYESGFVIDKFPISRPNLTFSTLTVSNMSPEDSSIYLCSVETGRGQAEKLFFGSGTQLSVL.

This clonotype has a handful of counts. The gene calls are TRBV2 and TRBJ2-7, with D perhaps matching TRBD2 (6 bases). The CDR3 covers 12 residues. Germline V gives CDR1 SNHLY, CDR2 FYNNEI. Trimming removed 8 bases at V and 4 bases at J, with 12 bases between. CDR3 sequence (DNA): TGTGCCAGCGTCCCGGGGACTTACGAGCAGTACTTC. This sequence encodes CASVPGTYEQYF.

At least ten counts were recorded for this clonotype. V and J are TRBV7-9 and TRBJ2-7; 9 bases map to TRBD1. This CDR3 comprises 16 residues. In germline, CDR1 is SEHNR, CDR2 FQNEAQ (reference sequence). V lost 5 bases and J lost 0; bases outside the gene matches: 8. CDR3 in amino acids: CASSPPDRGPSYEQYF. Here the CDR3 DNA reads TGTGCCAGCAGCCCCCCGGACAGGGGACCCTCCTACGAGCAGTACTTC. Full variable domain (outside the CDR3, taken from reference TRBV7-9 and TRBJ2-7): DTGVSQNPRHKITKRGQNVTFRCDPISEHNRLYWYRQTLGQGPEFLTYFQNEAQLEKSRLLSDRFSAERPKGSFSTLEIQRTEQGDSAMYLCASSPPDRGPSYEQYFGPGTRLTVT.

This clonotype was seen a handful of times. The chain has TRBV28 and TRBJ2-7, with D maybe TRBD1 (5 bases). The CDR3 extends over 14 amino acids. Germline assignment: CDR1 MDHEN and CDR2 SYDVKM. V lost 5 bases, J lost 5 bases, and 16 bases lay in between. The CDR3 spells CASSLQALGDEQYV. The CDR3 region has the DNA TGTGCCAGCAGTCTACAGGCGTTAGGGGACGAGCAGTACGTC.

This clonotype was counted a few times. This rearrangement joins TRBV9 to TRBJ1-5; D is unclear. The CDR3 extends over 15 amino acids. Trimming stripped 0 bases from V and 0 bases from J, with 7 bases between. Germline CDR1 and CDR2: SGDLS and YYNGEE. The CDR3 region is CASSVGQNSNQPQHF. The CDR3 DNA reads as TGTGCCAGCAGCGTAGGACAAAATAGCAATCAGCCCCAGCATTTT.

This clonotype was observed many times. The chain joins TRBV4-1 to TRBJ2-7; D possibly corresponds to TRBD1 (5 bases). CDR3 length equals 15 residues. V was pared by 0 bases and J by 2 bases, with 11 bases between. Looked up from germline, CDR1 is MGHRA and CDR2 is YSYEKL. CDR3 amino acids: CASSQDSTGAYEQYV. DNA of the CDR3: TGCGCCAGCAGCCAAGATAGTACAGGAGCCTACGAGCAGTACGTC.

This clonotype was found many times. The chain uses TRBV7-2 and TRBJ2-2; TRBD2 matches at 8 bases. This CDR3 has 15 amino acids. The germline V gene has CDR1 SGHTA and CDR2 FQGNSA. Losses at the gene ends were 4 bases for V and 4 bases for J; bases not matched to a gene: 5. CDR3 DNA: TGTGCCAGCAGCTACGGGGGGGCCGTCACCGGGGAGCTGTTTTTT. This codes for CASSYGGAVTGELFF.

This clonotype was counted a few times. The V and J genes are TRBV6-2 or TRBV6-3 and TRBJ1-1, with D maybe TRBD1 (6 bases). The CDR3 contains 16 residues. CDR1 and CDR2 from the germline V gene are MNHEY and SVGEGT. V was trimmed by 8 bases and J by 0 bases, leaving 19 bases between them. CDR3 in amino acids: CASRRTETNMNTEAFF. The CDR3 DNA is TGTGCCAGCCGAAGGACAGAAACGAACATGAACACTGAAGCTTTCTTT.

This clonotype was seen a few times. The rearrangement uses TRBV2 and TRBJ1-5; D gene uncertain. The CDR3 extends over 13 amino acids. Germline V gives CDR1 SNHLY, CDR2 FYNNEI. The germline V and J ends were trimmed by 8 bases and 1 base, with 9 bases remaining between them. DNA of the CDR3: TGTGCCAGCTCGGTTTCGAGCAATCAGCCCCAGCATTTT. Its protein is CASSVSSNQPQHF. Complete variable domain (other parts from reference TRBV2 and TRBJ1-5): EPEVTQTPSHQVTQMGQEVILRCVPISNHLYFYWYRQILGQKVEFLVSFYNNEISEKSEIFDDQFSVERPDGSNFTLKIRSTKLEDSAMYFCASSVSSNQPQHFGDGTRLSIL.

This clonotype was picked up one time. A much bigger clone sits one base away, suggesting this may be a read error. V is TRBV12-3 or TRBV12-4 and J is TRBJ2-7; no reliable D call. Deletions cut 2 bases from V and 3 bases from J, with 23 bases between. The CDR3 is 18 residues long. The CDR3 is CASSLSEERNSHCYEQYF. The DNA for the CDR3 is TGTGCCAGCAGTTTATCCGAGGAAAGGAACTCGCACTGCTACGAGCAGTACTTC.

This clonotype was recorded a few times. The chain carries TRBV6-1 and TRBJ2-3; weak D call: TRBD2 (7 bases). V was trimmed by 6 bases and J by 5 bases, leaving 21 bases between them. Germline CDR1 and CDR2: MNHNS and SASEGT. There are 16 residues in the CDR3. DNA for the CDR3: TGTGCCAGCAGCCTAGCCCCGGCGGGGGCCGGAGATACGCAGTATTTT. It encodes CASSLAPAGAGDTQYF.

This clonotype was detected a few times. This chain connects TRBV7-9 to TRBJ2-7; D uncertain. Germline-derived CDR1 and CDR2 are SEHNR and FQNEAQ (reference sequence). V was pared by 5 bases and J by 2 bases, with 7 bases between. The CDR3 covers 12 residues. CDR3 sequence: CASSNMTYEQYV. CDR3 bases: TGTGCCAGCAGCAACATGACCTACGAGCAGTACGTC.

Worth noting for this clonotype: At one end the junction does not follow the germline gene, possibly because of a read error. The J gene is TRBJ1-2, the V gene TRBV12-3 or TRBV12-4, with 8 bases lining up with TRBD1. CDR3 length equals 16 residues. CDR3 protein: CASSLTQGAVAYGHTF. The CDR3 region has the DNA TGTGCCAGCAGTCTTACGCAGGGGGCGGTTGCCTATGGCCACACCTTC.

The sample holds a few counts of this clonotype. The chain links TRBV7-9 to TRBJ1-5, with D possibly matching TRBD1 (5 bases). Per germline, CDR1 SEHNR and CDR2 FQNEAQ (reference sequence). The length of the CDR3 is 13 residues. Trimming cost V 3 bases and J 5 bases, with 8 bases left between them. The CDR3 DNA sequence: TGTGCCAGCAGCTTGGGGGTGGATCAGCCCCAGCATTTT. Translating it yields CASSLGVDQPQHF.

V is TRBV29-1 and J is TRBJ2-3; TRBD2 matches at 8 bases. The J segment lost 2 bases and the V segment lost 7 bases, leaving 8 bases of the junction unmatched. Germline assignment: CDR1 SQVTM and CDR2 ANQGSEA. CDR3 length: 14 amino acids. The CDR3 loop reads CSASGGPDTDTQYF. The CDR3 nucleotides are TGCAGCGCCTCGGGGGGGCCTGACACAGATACGCAGTATTTT.

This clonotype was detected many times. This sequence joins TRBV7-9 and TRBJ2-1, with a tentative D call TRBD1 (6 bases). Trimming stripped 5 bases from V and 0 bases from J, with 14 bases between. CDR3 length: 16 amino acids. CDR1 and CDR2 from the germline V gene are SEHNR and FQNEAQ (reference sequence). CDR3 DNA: TGTGCCAGCAGCCACCAGGGGTCCAGCTCCTACAATGAGCAGTTCTTC. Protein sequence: CASSHQGSSSYNEQFF. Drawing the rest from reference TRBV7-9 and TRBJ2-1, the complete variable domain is DTGVSQNPRHKITKRGQNVTFRCDPISEHNRLYWYRQTLGQGPEFLTYFQNEAQLEKSRLLSDRFSAERPKGSFSTLEIQRTEQGDSAMYLCASSHQGSSSYNEQFFGPGTRLTVL.

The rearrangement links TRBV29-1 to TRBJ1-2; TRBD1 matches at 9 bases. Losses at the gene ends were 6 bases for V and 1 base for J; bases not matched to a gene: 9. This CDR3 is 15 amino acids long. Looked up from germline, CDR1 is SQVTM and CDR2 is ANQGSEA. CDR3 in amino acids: CSVAGQGILNYGYTF. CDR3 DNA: TGCAGCGTGGCGGGACAGGGTATACTTAACTATGGCTACACCTTC.

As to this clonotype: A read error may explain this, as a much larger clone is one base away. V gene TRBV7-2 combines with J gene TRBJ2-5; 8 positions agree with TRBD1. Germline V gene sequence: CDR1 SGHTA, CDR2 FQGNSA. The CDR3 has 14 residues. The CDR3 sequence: CASRPQGARETRYF. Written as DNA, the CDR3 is TGTGCCAGCAGACCTCAGGGGGCGAGGGAGACCCGGTACTTC. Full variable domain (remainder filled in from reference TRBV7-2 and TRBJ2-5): GAGVSQSPSNKVTEKGKDVELRCDPISGHTALYWYRQSLGQGLEFLIYFQGNSAPDKSGLPSDRFSAERTGGSVSTLTIQRTQQEDSAVYLCASRPQGARETRYFGPGTRLLVL.

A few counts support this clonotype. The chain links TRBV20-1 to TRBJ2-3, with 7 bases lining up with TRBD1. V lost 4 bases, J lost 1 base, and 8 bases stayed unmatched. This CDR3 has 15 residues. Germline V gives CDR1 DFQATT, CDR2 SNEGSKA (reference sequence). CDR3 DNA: TGCAGTGCTAACCCGACAGGGTTGGGCACAGATACGCAGTATTTT. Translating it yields CSANPTGLGTDTQYF.

This CDR3 reads CASSSLDSLPLYEAFF. The CDR3 nucleotides read TGTGCCAGCAGTTCCTTAGACAGCCTTCCTCTCTATGAAGCTTTCTTT. The chain is built from TRBV5-6 and TRBJ1-1; a weak D match, TRBD1 (5 bases). The CDR3 extends over 16 amino acids. V was cut by 5 bases and J by 7 bases, with 24 bases left in between. Germline V gives CDR1 SGHDT, CDR2 YYEEEE.

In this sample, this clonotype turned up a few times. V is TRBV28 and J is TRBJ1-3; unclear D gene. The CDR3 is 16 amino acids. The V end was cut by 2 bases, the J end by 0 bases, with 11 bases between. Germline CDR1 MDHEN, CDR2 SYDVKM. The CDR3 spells CASSLVLEDSGNTIYF. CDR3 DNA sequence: TGTGCCAGCAGTTTAGTTCTGGAGGACTCTGGAAACACCATATATTTT.

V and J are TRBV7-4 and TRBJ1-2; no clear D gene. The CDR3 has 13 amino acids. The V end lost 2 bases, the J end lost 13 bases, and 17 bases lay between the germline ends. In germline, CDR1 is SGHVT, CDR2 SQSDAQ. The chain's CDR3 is CASSLSQPAVSTF. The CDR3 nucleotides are TGTGCCAGCAGCTTATCACAGCCAGCGGTCTCCACCTTC.

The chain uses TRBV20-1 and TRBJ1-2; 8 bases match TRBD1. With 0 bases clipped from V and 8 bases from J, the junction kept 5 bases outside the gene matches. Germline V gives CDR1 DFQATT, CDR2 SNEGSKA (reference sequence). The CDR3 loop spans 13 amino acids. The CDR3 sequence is CSAREDRDRGYTF. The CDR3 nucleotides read TGCAGTGCTAGAGAGGACAGGGACAGAGGCTACACCTTC.

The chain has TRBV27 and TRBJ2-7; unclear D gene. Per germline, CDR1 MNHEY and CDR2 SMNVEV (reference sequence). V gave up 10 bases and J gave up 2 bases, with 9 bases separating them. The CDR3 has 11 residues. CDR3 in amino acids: CATSGAYEQYF. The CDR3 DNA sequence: TGTGCCACCTCAGGAGCCTACGAGCAGTACTTC.

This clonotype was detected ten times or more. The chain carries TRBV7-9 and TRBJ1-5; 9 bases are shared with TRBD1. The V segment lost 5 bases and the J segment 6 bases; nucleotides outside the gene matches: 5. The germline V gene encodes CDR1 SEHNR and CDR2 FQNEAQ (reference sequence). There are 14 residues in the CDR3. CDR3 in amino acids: CASSRDREPQPQHF. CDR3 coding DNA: TGTGCCAGCAGCCGGGACAGGGAGCCTCAGCCCCAGCATTTT. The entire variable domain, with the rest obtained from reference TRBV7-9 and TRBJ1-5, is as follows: DTGVSQNPRHKITKRGQNVTFRCDPISEHNRLYWYRQTLGQGPEFLTYFQNEAQLEKSRLLSDRFSAERPKGSFSTLEIQRTEQGDSAMYLCASSRDREPQPQHFGDGTRLSIL.